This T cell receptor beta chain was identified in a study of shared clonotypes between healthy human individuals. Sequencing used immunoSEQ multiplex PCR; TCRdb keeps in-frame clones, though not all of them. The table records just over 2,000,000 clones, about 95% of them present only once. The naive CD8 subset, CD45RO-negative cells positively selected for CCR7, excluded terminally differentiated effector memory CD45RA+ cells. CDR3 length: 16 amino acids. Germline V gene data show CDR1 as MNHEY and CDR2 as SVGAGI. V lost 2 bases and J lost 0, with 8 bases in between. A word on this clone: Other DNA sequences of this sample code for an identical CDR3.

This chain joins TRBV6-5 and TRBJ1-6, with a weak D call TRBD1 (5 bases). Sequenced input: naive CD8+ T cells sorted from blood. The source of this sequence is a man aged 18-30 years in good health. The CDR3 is CASSYGGSSYNSPLHF. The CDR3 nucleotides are TGTGCCAGCAGTTACGGGGGGAGCTCCTATAATTCACCCCTCCACTTT.